These T cell receptor beta chains were read from a single sample in a study of T cells in narcolepsy. Clones were sequenced by immunoSEQ multiplex PCR, and TCRdb holds only the in-frame ones, with some missing. The sample has 20,000 to 30,000 clones; 75% to 90% are singletons. The sample comprised CD45RA- memory CD4+ T cells from PBMCs. Receptors originate from a human donor with narcolepsy. The CDR3 runs from the conserved cysteine through the conserved F or W. The D gene is left open where the match is weak. Clone size is shown for a subset of rows, as once, few, many or a class of expanded clone.

j_gene: TRBJ2-2; len: 17; d_gene: TRBD2; v_gene: TRBV7-9; abundance: NA; CDR3aa: CASSLVRGGLNTGELFF; CDR3nt: TGTGCCAGCAGCTTAGTCCGGGGAGGGCTGAACACCGGGGAGCTGTTTTTT
j_gene: TRBJ1-1; len: 13; d_gene: TRBD1; v_gene: TRBV2; abundance: once; CDR3aa: CASSVSQGLEAFF; CDR3nt: TGTGCCAGCAGTGTGTCACAGGGGCTTGAAGCTTTCTTT
j_gene: TRBJ1-2; len: 13; d_gene: NA; v_gene: TRBV18; abundance: NA; CDR3aa: CASSPNREDGYTF; CDR3nt: TGTGCCAGCTCACCAAACAGGGAAGATGGCTACACCTTC
j_gene: TRBJ2-5; len: 16; d_gene: NA; v_gene: TRBV18; abundance: NA; CDR3aa: CASSPQRREGERTQYF; CDR3nt: TGTGCCAGCTCACCACAAAGGAGAGAGGGAGAGCGGACCCAGTACTTC
j_gene: TRBJ2-5; len: 16; d_gene: NA; v_gene: TRBV6-6; abundance: NA; CDR3aa: CASSYSTGRAPGTQYF; CDR3nt: TGTGCCAGCAGTTACTCGACTGGCAGGGCCCCGGGGACCCAGTACTTC
j_gene: TRBJ1-1; len: 14; d_gene: TRBD1; v_gene: TRBV6-5; abundance: NA; CDR3aa: CASPADRLNTEAFF; CDR3nt: TGTGCCAGTCCGGCGGACAGGCTGAACACTGAAGCTTTCTTT
j_gene: TRBJ2-7; len: 15; d_gene: NA; v_gene: TRBV27; abundance: NA; CDR3aa: CASSFRPPGGDEQYF; CDR3nt: TGTGCCAGCAGTTTCCGCCCCCCGGGGGGCGACGAGCAGTACTTC
j_gene: TRBJ2-1; len: 17; d_gene: NA; v_gene: TRBV12-5; abundance: NA; CDR3aa: CASGPEQGAAPPHEQFF; CDR3nt: TGTGCTAGTGGTCCGGAACAGGGCGCTGCCCCGCCCCATGAGCAGTTCTTC
j_gene: TRBJ2-6; len: 17; d_gene: TRBD1; v_gene: TRBV11-3; abundance: NA; CDR3aa: CASSARDSPSGANVLTF; CDR3nt: TGTGCCAGCAGCGCCCGGGACAGCCCCTCTGGGGCCAACGTCCTGACTTTC
j_gene: TRBJ1-1; len: 14; d_gene: TRBD1; v_gene: TRBV19; abundance: once; CDR3aa: CASSQTGGSAEAFF; CDR3nt: TGTGCCAGTAGTCAAACAGGGGGCAGCGCTGAAGCTTTCTTT
j_gene: TRBJ2-3; len: 14; d_gene: NA; v_gene: TRBV10-1; abundance: NA; CDR3aa: CASSESPPRDTQYF; CDR3nt: TGCGCCAGCAGTGAGTCCCCGCCTAGGGATACGCAGTATTTT
j_gene: TRBJ2-7; len: 16; d_gene: TRBD1; v_gene: TRBV28; abundance: once; CDR3aa: CASSGPGQGGPYEQYF; CDR3nt: TGTGCCAGCAGTGGACCGGGACAGGGGGGCCCCTACGAGCAGTACTTC
j_gene: TRBJ2-7; len: 15; d_gene: TRBD2; v_gene: TRBV5-1; abundance: NA; CDR3aa: CASSQKLAVSYEQYF; CDR3nt: TGCGCCAGCAGCCAGAAACTAGCGGTTTCCTACGAGCAGTACTTC
j_gene: TRBJ2-1; len: 16; d_gene: NA; v_gene: TRBV19; abundance: NA; CDR3aa: CASSIVKLLTYNEQFF; CDR3nt: TGTGCCAGTAGTATTGTAAAGCTGCTAACCTACAATGAGCAGTTCTTC
j_gene: TRBJ2-7; len: 15; d_gene: NA; v_gene: TRBV6-6; abundance: NA; CDR3aa: CASSYSGSTGSEQYF; CDR3nt: TGTGCCAGCAGTTACTCGGGATCCACAGGGTCCGAGCAGTACTTC
j_gene: TRBJ1-1; len: 12; d_gene: NA; v_gene: TRBV15; abundance: NA; CDR3aa: CATSRGGSWAFF; CDR3nt: TGTGCCACCAGCAGAGGAGGAAGCTGGGCTTTCTTT
j_gene: TRBJ1-1; len: 15; d_gene: TRBD1; v_gene: TRBV7-2; abundance: NA; CDR3aa: CASRRGQGADTEAFF; CDR3nt: TGTGCCAGCAGGAGGGGGCAGGGTGCGGACACTGAAGCTTTCTTT
j_gene: TRBJ2-5; len: 16; d_gene: TRBD2; v_gene: TRBV5-4; abundance: NA; CDR3aa: CASSSRTSGRRETQYF; CDR3nt: TGTGCCAGCAGCTCCCGGACTAGCGGGAGGCGGGAGACCCAGTACTTC
j_gene: TRBJ2-4; len: 14; d_gene: TRBD1; v_gene: TRBV6-5; abundance: NA; CDR3aa: CASSYGTASNIQYF; CDR3nt: TGTGCCAGCAGTTACGGGACAGCCTCAAACATTCAGTACTTC
j_gene: TRBJ2-7; len: 14; d_gene: NA; v_gene: TRBV6-1; abundance: NA; CDR3aa: CASIPDRPPYEQYF; CDR3nt: TGTGCCAGCATACCCGACAGACCTCCCTACGAGCAGTACTTC
j_gene: TRBJ2-5; len: 13; d_gene: NA; v_gene: TRBV5-6; abundance: NA; CDR3aa: CASSFLAQETQYF; CDR3nt: TGTGCCAGCAGCTTCTTGGCCCAAGAGACCCAGTACTTC
j_gene: TRBJ2-5; len: 14; d_gene: NA; v_gene: TRBV28; abundance: NA; CDR3aa: CASSSHRAFREQYF; CDR3nt: TGTGCCAGCAGTTCTCACAGGGCCTTTAGGGAGCAGTACTTC
j_gene: TRBJ2-6; len: 15; d_gene: NA; v_gene: TRBV30; abundance: NA; CDR3aa: CAYQTGSSGANVLTF; CDR3nt: TGTGCCTACCAAACAGGTTCCTCTGGGGCCAACGTCCTGACTTTC
j_gene: TRBJ2-5; len: 14; d_gene: TRBD1; v_gene: TRBV7-8; abundance: NA; CDR3aa: CASSFLGQGETQYF; CDR3nt: TGTGCCAGCAGCTTTCTAGGACAGGGAGAGACCCAGTACTTC
j_gene: TRBJ2-7; len: 15; d_gene: NA; v_gene: TRBV30; abundance: once; CDR3aa: CAWTGIEPAMDEQYF; CDR3nt: TGTGCCTGGACCGGAATCGAGCCAGCGATGGACGAGCAGTACTTC
j_gene: TRBJ1-5; len: 15; d_gene: NA; v_gene: TRBV19; abundance: NA; CDR3aa: CASSISGARGQPQHF; CDR3nt: TGTGCCAGTAGTATAAGTGGGGCAAGGGGTCAGCCCCAGCATTTT
j_gene: TRBJ1-1; len: 14; d_gene: TRBD1; v_gene: TRBV5-4; abundance: NA; CDR3aa: CASSLPDRATEAFF; CDR3nt: TGTGCCAGCAGCCTACCGGACAGGGCGACTGAAGCTTTCTTT